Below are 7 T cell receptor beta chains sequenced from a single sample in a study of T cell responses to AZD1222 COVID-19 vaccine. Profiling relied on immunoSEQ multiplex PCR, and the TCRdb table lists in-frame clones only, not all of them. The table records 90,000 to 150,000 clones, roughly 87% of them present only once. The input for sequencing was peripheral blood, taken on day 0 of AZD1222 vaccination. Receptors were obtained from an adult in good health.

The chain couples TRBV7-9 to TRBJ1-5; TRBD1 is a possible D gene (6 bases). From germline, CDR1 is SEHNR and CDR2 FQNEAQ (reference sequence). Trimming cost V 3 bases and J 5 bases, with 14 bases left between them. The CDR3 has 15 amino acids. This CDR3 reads CASSLSGTSYQPQHF. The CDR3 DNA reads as TGTGCCAGCAGCTTGTCCGGGACAAGCTATCAGCCCCAGCATTTT.

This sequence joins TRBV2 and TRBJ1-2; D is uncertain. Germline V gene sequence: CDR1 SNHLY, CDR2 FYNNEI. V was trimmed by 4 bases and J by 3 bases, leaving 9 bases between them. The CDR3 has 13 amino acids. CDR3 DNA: TGTGCCAGCAGTGGGGGTGGCTACTATGGCTACACCTTC. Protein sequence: CASSGGGYYGYTF.

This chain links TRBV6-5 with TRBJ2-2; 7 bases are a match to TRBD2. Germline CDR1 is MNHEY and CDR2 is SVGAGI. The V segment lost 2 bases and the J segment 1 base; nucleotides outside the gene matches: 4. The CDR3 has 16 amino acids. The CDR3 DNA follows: TGTGCCAGCAGTTACCCGGGGGGTCTGAACACCGGGGAGCTGTTTTTT. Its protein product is CASSYPGGLNTGELFF.

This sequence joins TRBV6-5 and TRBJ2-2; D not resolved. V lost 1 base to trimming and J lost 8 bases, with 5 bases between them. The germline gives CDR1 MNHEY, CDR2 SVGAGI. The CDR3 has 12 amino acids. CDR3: CASSYLRGELFF. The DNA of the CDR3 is TGTGCCAGCAGTTACTTGAGGGGGGAGCTGTTTTTT.

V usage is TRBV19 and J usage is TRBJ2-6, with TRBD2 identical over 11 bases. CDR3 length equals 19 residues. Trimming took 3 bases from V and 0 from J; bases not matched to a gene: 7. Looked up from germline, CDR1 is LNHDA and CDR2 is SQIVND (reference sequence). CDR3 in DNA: TGTGCCAGTAGTATTAGACTAGCGGGGTCGAACTCTGGGGCCAACGTCCTGACTTTC. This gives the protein CASSIRLAGSNSGANVLTF.

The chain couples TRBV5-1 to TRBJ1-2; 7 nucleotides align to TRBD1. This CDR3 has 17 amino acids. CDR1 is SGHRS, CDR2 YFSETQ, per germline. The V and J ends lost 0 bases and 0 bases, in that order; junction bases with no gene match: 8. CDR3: CASSLGRLTGPNYGYTF. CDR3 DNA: TGCGCCAGCAGCTTGGGCCGATTGACAGGGCCTAACTATGGCTACACCTTC.

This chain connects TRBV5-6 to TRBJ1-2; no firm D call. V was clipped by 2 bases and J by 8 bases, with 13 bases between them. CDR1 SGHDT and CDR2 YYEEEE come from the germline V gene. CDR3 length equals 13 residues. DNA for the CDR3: TGTGCCAGCAGCTTCGACCCCAGATGGGGCTACACCTTC. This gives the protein CASSFDPRWGYTF.